This T cell receptor beta chain is from a study of cytomegalovirus exposure and HLA in healthy donors. Germline trimming cut 6 bases from V and 6 bases from J; bases unmatched to any gene: 10. CDR1 is LNHDA and CDR2 is SQIVND in the germline V gene (reference sequence). The CDR3 has 16 residues. In the PCR, 60 Vbeta and 13 Jbeta primers were used. Method: immunoSEQ multiplex PCR; TCRdb's copy keeps in-frame clones and lacks some. Among about 190,000 clones listed, roughly four fifths were seen once. This TCR derives from a woman aged 25 to 39 in good health and CMV-seropositive. The chain joins TRBV19 to TRBJ1-5, with 11 bases aligning to TRBD1. Sequenced: PBMCs. This CDR3 is CASSPVGQGASQPQHF. The CDR3 region has the DNA TGTGCCAGTAGCCCGGTTGGACAGGGGGCAAGTCAGCCCCAGCATTTT.